A single sample is the source of the 21 T cell receptor beta chains below, sequenced in a study of T cell repertoires in cytomegalovirus infection. TCRdb analysed the reads with MiXCR anew, one entry per CDR3 protein. The data hold 450,000 to 550,000 distinct CDR3 sequences, with 15% to 20% observed a single time. The material sequenced was CD8+ T cells from PBMCs. The receptors were gathered from a human donor in good health (CMV status not recorded). Some clones in this sample may be carry-over from other donors' samples.

This clonotype was observed a few times. The chain has TRBV19 and TRBJ2-7, with 9 bases lining up with TRBD2. CDR3 length equals 14 residues. Trimming at V came to 5 bases and at J to 3 bases, leaving 5 bases not matched to a gene. Germline CDR1 LNHDA, CDR2 SQIVND (reference sequence). In nucleotides, the CDR3 is TGTGCCAGTAGTCTAGCGGGATTAATCTACGAGCAGTACTTC. This sequence encodes CASSLAGLIYEQYF.

This chain uses TRBV6-5 with TRBJ1-1, with 9 bases identical to TRBD1. Per the germline V gene, CDR1 is MNHEY and CDR2 is SVGAGI. Trimming removed 0 bases from V and 11 bases from J; junction bases left unmatched: 7. The CDR3 length is 14 residues. The DNA of the CDR3 is TGTGCCAGCAGTTACTCGAATGGACAGGGGTTGGCTTTCTTT. Its translation is CASSYSNGQGLAFF.

Ten or more counts support this clonotype. This chain joins TRBV7-2 and TRBJ2-7, with a weak D call TRBD2 (5 bases). The CDR3 has 20 amino acids. Germline V CDR1 and CDR2: SGHTA, FQGNSA. Trimming removed 2 bases from V and 5 bases from J, with 31 bases in between. The CDR3 nucleotides read TGTGCCAGCAGCTTAATCTTAGGAACGGCTGATGCGGGCAGGTTCAACGAGCAGTACTTC. It specifies CASSLILGTADAGRFNEQYF.

In this sample, this clonotype turned up many times. The chain carries TRBV6-1 and TRBJ2-7; the D gene is possibly TRBD1 (6 bases). Trimming removed 3 bases at V and 0 bases at J, with 12 bases between. Germline-derived CDR1 and CDR2 are MNHNS and SASEGT. CDR3 size: 15 residues. Here the CDR3 DNA reads TGTGCCAGCAGTGATGGGGGCGAAAGCTCCTACGAGCAGTACTTC. Amino acid sequence: CASSDGGESSYEQYF.

Ten or more counts support this clonotype. CDR3 in DNA: TGTGCCAGCACCATCGGACTAGCGGGAGACACTGAGCAGTTCTTC. This gives the protein CASTIGLAGDTEQFF. This chain connects TRBV7-9 to TRBJ2-1; 13 positions agree with TRBD2. CDR1 and CDR2 from the germline V gene are SEHNR and FQNEAQ (reference sequence). The CDR3 covers 15 residues. V was pared by 7 bases and J by 9 bases, with 9 bases of the junction left unmatched.

The chain employs TRBV29-1 and TRBJ2-1, with TRBD2 matching over 7 bases. This CDR3 spans 14 amino acids. CDR1 and CDR2 (germline): SQVTM, ANQGSEA. V was clipped by 7 bases and J by 7 bases; unmatched bases: 13. The DNA of the CDR3 is TGCAGCGCCAAAATGGCGGGAGCTTGGAATGAGCAGTTCTTC. Its translation: CSAKMAGAWNEQFF.

This clonotype was detected many times. CDR3 sequence: CASSYSKPSGEETQYF. The CDR3 DNA is TGTGCCAGCAGTTACTCGAAACCTAGCGGGGAAGAGACCCAGTACTTC. This sequence joins TRBV6-5 and TRBJ2-5, with 9 bases matching TRBD2. Germline V gene data show CDR1 as MNHEY and CDR2 as SVGAGI. After removal of 0 bases from V and 3 bases from J, the junction contained 5 bases not matched to a gene. CDR3 length equals 16 residues.

The J gene is TRBJ2-1, the V gene TRBV6-1; 9 bases are shared with TRBD2. V shed 6 bases, J shed 8 bases, and the junction held 17 bases outside the gene matches. In germline, CDR1 is MNHNS, CDR2 SASEGT. The CDR3 covers 17 residues. CDR3 amino acids: CASSRAGAGGRRDEQFF. The CDR3, as DNA: TGTGCCAGCAGCCGCGCTGGGGCGGGGGGGCGACGGGATGAGCAGTTCTTC.

Details on this clonotype: Mismatch with germline at one junction end may stem from a read error. The rearrangement uses TRBV6-1 and TRBJ2-7, with D uncertain. The germline V gene has CDR1 MNHNS and CDR2 SASEGT. The CDR3 has 15 residues. The CDR3 protein is CASIIRVRSSYEQYF. In nucleotides, the CDR3 is TGTGCCAGCATAATCCGGGTCAGGTCCTCCTACGAGCAGTACTTT.

This clonotype has just a few counts. The rearrangement links TRBV4-2 to TRBJ2-3; 8 bases are shared with TRBD2. The CDR3 is 16 amino acids. V shed 0 bases and J 5 bases; nucleotides not matched to a gene: 7. Germline CDR1 is LGHNA and CDR2 is YNFKEQ. CDR3 DNA: TGTGCCAGCAGCCAAGAGCCAGCGGGGGAGGTAGATACGCAGTATTTT. Its protein product is CASSQEPAGEVDTQYF.

The table lists this clonotype with many counts. CDR3 sequence reads: CASSRYRDSLSYNEQFF. The CDR3 DNA reads TGTGCCAGCAGTCGTTACAGGGATTCCCTATCCTACAATGAGCAGTTCTTC. The V gene is TRBV12-3 or TRBV12-4, the J gene TRBJ2-1, with D possibly matching TRBD1 (6 bases). CDR3 length: 17 amino acids. Trimming pared 5 bases from V and 1 base from J, leaving 18 bases between.

This clonotype was detected ten times or more. The gene calls are TRBV7-8 and TRBJ2-7; D assignment may be TRBD1 or TRBD2 (5 bases each). CDR3 length equals 14 residues. Germline V CDR1 and CDR2: SGHVS, FQNEAQ. The ends were cut back, 6 bases at V and 0 bases at J, with 12 bases in the middle. The CDR3 loop is CASSRDRFSYEQYF. The CDR3 DNA reads as TGTGCCAGCAGTAGGGACCGATTCTCCTACGAGCAGTACTTC.

V usage is TRBV15 and J usage is TRBJ2-1; D might be TRBD2 (6 bases). This CDR3 is built from 14 residues. Trimming cost V 6 bases and J 3 bases, with 12 bases left between them. Germline CDR1 reads LNHNV; CDR2 reads YYDKDF (reference sequence). CDR3 sequence reads: CATRGGENYNEQFF. The CDR3, as DNA: TGTGCCACCAGAGGAGGGGAAAACTACAATGAGCAGTTCTTC.

Many counts were recorded for this clonotype. The rearrangement links TRBV10-3 to TRBJ2-2; 10 bases align to TRBD2. The CDR3 is 16 residues long. Germline CDR1 ENHRY, CDR2 SYGVKD. The J segment lost 4 bases and the V segment lost 10 bases, leaving 12 bases of the junction unmatched. DNA for the CDR3: TGTGCCAGCCAGGGGGCTAGCGGGGGATCCACCGGGGAGCTGTTTTTT. Amino acids: CASQGASGGSTGELFF.

This rearrangement joins TRBV4-1 to TRBJ2-1; no definite D call. Germline-derived CDR1 and CDR2 are MGHRA and YSYEKL. The CDR3 consists of 15 residues. The V end lost 0 bases, the J end lost 4 bases, and 10 bases lay between the germline ends. The chain's CDR3 is CASSQEIGKYNEQFF. The CDR3 nucleotides are TGCGCCAGCAGCCAAGAAATTGGCAAATACAATGAGCAGTTCTTC.

The chain uses TRBV14 and TRBJ2-2; 10 bases match TRBD1. Germline values: CDR1 SGHDN, CDR2 FVKESK. V was clipped by 0 bases and J by 4 bases; unmatched bases: 5. The CDR3 consists of 17 residues. The CDR3 DNA follows: TGTGCCAGCAGCCAAGACCCGACAGGGGGCGGCACCGGGGAGCTGTTTTTT. This translates into CASSQDPTGGGTGELFF.

Many counts were recorded for this clonotype. For the CDR3, the DNA is TGTGCCAGCAGCACGACGGCTTATGGCACAGATACGCAGTATTTT. Protein product: CASSTTAYGTDTQYF. The gene calls are TRBV11-2 and TRBJ2-3; D gene ambiguous. The V end lost 5 bases, the J end lost 1 base, and 13 bases lay between the germline ends. Germline values: CDR1 SGHAT, CDR2 FQNNGV. CDR3 length: 15 residues.

This clonotype was observed a few times. This rearrangement joins TRBV14 to TRBJ2-7; tentative D call: TRBD1 (6 bases). CDR3 length equals 15 residues. Germline CDR1 reads SGHDN; CDR2 reads FVKESK. Trimming shortened V by 1 base and J by 3 bases, and 13 bases separated the two germline ends. The CDR3 loop is CASSQGAGVGYEQYF. CDR3 DNA sequence: TGTGCCAGCAGCCAAGGAGCAGGGGTTGGCTACGAGCAGTACTTC.

This clonotype showed up just a few times. The rearrangement links TRBV20-1 to TRBJ2-2, with TRBD2 matching 7 bases. Per germline, CDR1 DFQATT and CDR2 SNEGSKA (reference sequence). The CDR3 extends over 15 amino acids. With 5 bases clipped from V and 5 bases from J, the junction kept 11 bases outside the gene matches. This chain's CDR3 is CSAPLRGRVTGELFF. DNA of the CDR3: TGCAGTGCTCCCCTCCGCGGGAGAGTTACCGGGGAGCTGTTTTTT.

This clonotype was counted a few times. The V and J genes are TRBV19 and TRBJ1-6, with 7 bases that match TRBD1. CDR1 and CDR2 (germline): LNHDA, SQIVND (reference sequence). The CDR3 is 16 amino acids. V was pared by 3 bases and J by 6 bases, with 8 bases of the junction left unmatched. This chain's CDR3 is CASSMGQIPRNSPLHF. CDR3 nucleotides: TGTGCCAGTAGTATGGGACAGATTCCTCGTAATTCACCCCTCCACTTT.

This clonotype came up many times. The chain couples TRBV27 to TRBJ2-1; no firm D call. The CDR3 has 14 amino acids. The germline CDR1 and CDR2 sequences are MNHEY and SMNVEV (reference sequence). V was clipped by 5 bases and J by 8 bases, with 16 bases between them. DNA for the CDR3: TGTGCCAGCAGTGGGATGAGCGATATCCATGAGCAGTTCTTC. This gives the protein CASSGMSDIHEQFF.